The 23 T cell receptor beta chains given below trace back to one sample, sequenced in a study of blood T cells in healthy people across ages. A second PCR, run for roughly 7 to 12 cycles, used a sample-barcoded 5' primer plus a J-beta primer mix. TCRdb itself ran the 5' RACE reads through MiXCR, one entry per CDR3 protein. The table lists around 1.7 million distinct CDR3 sequences, 28% of them singletons. The sample taken for sequencing was blood. Every receptor here comes from a woman in her twenties or thirties in good health.

This clonotype was counted only a few times. The V gene is TRBV20-1, the J gene TRBJ2-4; 12 nucleotides agree with TRBD2. CDR1 is DFQATT and CDR2 is SNEGSKA in the germline V gene (reference sequence). This CDR3 has 15 amino acids. V shed 3 bases, J shed 6 bases, and the junction held 6 bases outside the gene matches. The CDR3 loop is CSASPSGRAGNIQYF. The CDR3 DNA reads TGCAGTGCTAGCCCTAGCGGGAGGGCTGGAAACATTCAGTACTTC.

The gene calls are TRBV7-8 and TRBJ2-1; 7 nucleotides agree with TRBD2. V was clipped by 7 bases and J by 4 bases; unmatched bases: 10. CDR3 length equals 15 residues. From germline, CDR1 is SGHVS and CDR2 FQNEAQ. CDR3 sequence reads: CASTLASGHYNEQFF. As DNA, the CDR3 is TGTGCCAGCACTCTAGCTAGCGGCCATTACAATGAGCAGTTCTTC.

J is TRBJ2-1 and V is TRBV24-1, with a weak D call TRBD1 (6 bases). CDR3 length: 13 residues. Trimming stripped 7 bases from V and 4 bases from J, with 10 bases between. The germline gives CDR1 KGHDR, CDR2 SFDVKD. The CDR3 reads CATRDQGYNEQFF. The DNA for the CDR3 is TGTGCCACCAGGGATCAGGGGTACAATGAGCAGTTCTTC.

The chain recombines TRBV20-1 with TRBJ1-4; D ambiguous. The V gene's germline CDR1 is DFQATT and CDR2 SNEGSKA (reference sequence). V shed 5 bases and J shed 3 bases, with 10 bases lying between them. The CDR3 sequence is 13 residues long. Here the CDR3 reads CSAGAAANEKLFF. The CDR3, as DNA: TGCAGTGCTGGAGCAGCGGCTAATGAAAAACTGTTTTTT.

The rearrangement links TRBV7-9 to TRBJ2-5, with D hard to call. The CDR3 extends over 14 amino acids. In germline, CDR1 is SEHNR, CDR2 FQNEAQ (reference sequence). The ends were cut back, 1 base at V and 4 bases at J, with 10 bases in the middle. CDR3 DNA: TGTGCCAGCAGCTTAGTGGAGACGGGAGAGACCCAGTACTTC. This encodes CASSLVETGETQYF.

Comments on this clonotype: A single base separates this from a much larger clone, so it may be a read error. CDR3 sequence (DNA): TGTGCCACCAGAAACCAAGAGACCCAGTACTTC. Its protein product is CATRNQETQYF. The chain combines TRBV10-3 with TRBJ2-5; no clear D gene. Germline CDR1 is ENHRY and CDR2 is SYGVKD. CDR3 size: 11 residues. Trimming left V 10 bases short and J 0 bases short, with 6 bases between.

The chain carries TRBV5-1 and TRBJ2-3, with 14 bases aligning to TRBD2. CDR1 SGHRS and CDR2 YFSETQ come from the germline V gene. This CDR3 comprises 16 residues. The V gene end was trimmed by 4 bases and the J gene end by 4 bases; junction bases not matched to a gene: 5. DNA of the CDR3: TGCGCCAGCAGCATCGGGACTAGCGGGGGTGCAGATACGCAGTATTTT. This gives the protein CASSIGTSGGADTQYF.

This rearrangement joins TRBV20-1 to TRBJ2-7, with D unclear. The ends were cut back, 5 bases at V and 2 bases at J, with 13 bases in the middle. The CDR3 is 13 amino acids. The V gene's germline CDR1 is DFQATT and CDR2 SNEGSKA (reference sequence). CDR3 bases: TGCAGTGCTTCCCTAGGGTACCCCTACGAGCAGTACTTC. It codes for CSASLGYPYEQYF.

The chain combines TRBV14 with TRBJ1-2; D not certain. The CDR3 is 14 amino acids. CDR1 SGHDN and CDR2 FVKESK come from the germline V gene. V was trimmed by 1 base and J by 0 bases, leaving 6 bases between them. The CDR3 region has the DNA TGTGCCAGCAGCCAAGTAGCCCCTAACTATGGCTACACCTTC. Its translation is CASSQVAPNYGYTF.

On this clonotype: Its ends do not fully match the called genes, so a read error is possible. The chain recombines TRBV12-3 or TRBV12-4 with TRBJ2-3; 12 bases line up with TRBD2. There are 17 residues in the CDR3. The CDR3 loop is CASSLGLAGEGTDAQYF. The CDR3 DNA follows: TGTGCCAGCAGTTTAGGACTAGCGGGAGAAGGGACAGATGCGCAGTATTTT.

To note about this clonotype: One junction end disagrees with the germline gene, perhaps due to a read error. V is TRBV5-1 and J is TRBJ1-1; 7 bases line up with TRBD1. This CDR3 region has 14 residues. Germline lookup yields CDR1 SGHRS and CDR2 YFSETQ. The CDR3: CASSSDRTNIEAFF. DNA of the CDR3: TGCGCCAGCAGCTCGGACAGGACGAACATTGAAGCTTTCTTT.

This clonotype was detected only once. This may come from a read error, since a much larger clone is one base off. V and J are TRBV7-2 and TRBJ2-1; TRBD2 aligns across 10 bases. This CDR3 has 15 residues. From germline, CDR1 is SGHTA and CDR2 FQGNSA. CDR3 sequence reads: CAGSPSGTSANEQFF. Here the CDR3 DNA reads TGTGCCGGCAGTCCTTCCGGGACTAGCGCCAATGAGCAGTTCTTC.

There are a few counts of this clonotype. J is TRBJ2-7 and V is TRBV18; no definite D call. This CDR3 is built from 16 residues. CDR1 KGHSH and CDR2 LQKENI come from the germline V gene. V lost 3 bases to trimming and J lost 0 bases, with 15 bases between them. The chain's CDR3 is CASSPSGPQNSYEQYF. The CDR3 nucleotides are TGTGCCAGCTCACCTTCCGGGCCTCAAAACTCCTACGAGCAGTACTTC.

V and J are TRBV3-1 and TRBJ2-1; perhaps D is TRBD1 or TRBD2 (5 bases each). The CDR3 is 12 amino acids. V lost 4 bases and J 10 bases, leaving 11 bases between the germline ends. Germline V gives CDR1 LGHDT, CDR2 YNNKEL (reference sequence). CDR3 loop: CASSPWGREQFF. The CDR3 DNA reads as TGTGCCAGCAGCCCCTGGGGACGCGAGCAGTTCTTC.

The rearrangement links TRBV10-1 to TRBJ1-1; TRBD1 aligns across 10 bases. The V gene's germline CDR1 is WNHNN and CDR2 SYGVQD (reference sequence). CDR3 length: 16 residues. Germline trimming cut 3 bases from V and 5 bases from J; bases unmatched to any gene: 9. The CDR3 DNA follows: TGCGCCAGCAGTGAACTCGCCGGGACAGGGGATACTGAAGCTTTCTTT. This translates into CASSELAGTGDTEAFF.

The CDR3 bases are TGCGCCAGCAGCCAAGCTCGGGTCAATGAGCAGTACTTC. This codes for CASSQARVNEQYF. The chain joins TRBV4-1 to TRBJ2-7; D unclear. Germline CDR1 is MGHRA and CDR2 is YSYEKL. The V end lost 1 base, the J end lost 7 bases, and 11 bases lay between the germline ends. The length of the CDR3 is 13 residues.

The chain combines TRBV9 with TRBJ1-1; no reliable D call. Per the germline V gene, CDR1 is SGDLS and CDR2 is YYNGEE. This CDR3 is 13 amino acids long. V was pared by 3 bases and J by 9 bases, with 15 bases between. CDR3 DNA: TGTGCCAGCAGCGGGTCGGGCGGGGAGAAAGCTTTCTTT. Protein product: CASSGSGGEKAFF.

The chain recombines TRBV20-1 with TRBJ2-3; TRBD2 agrees at 12 bases. The CDR3 is 16 residues long. With 6 bases clipped from V and 3 bases from J, the junction kept 10 bases outside the gene matches. CDR1 is DFQATT and CDR2 is SNEGSKA in the germline V gene (reference sequence). The CDR3 region is CSAHPRTSGMTDTQYF. The CDR3 DNA reads TGCAGTGCCCACCCCCGGACTAGCGGGATGACAGATACGCAGTATTTT.

This clonotype has a handful of counts. A single base is all that separates this from a far larger clone, so a read error is likely. This chain links TRBV5-1 with TRBJ2-5; TRBD1 matches 9 bases. The DNA end is a closer match to TRBJ2-7, so the J assignment may be wrong. CDR3 length equals 14 residues. Germline CDR1 is SGHRS and CDR2 is YFSETQ. CDR3 protein: CASSPGTGSCEQYF. In DNA form, the CDR3 reads TGCGCCAGCAGCCCCGGGACAGGGTCCTGCGAGCAGTACTTC.

This clonotype was detected only a few times. The rearrangement links TRBV6-1 to TRBJ2-5; D uncertain. The CDR3 length is 13 residues. Per the germline V gene, CDR1 is MNHNS and CDR2 is SASEGT. V shed 2 bases and J shed 7 bases, with 11 bases lying between them. CDR3: CASSELHRGTQYF. CDR3 DNA sequence: TGTGCCAGCAGTGAACTACACCGAGGGACCCAGTACTTC.

In its sample, this clonotype was seen a few times. The chain uses TRBV9 and TRBJ1-2; 9 bases fit TRBD1. CDR3 length: 15 residues. CDR1 is SGDLS and CDR2 is YYNGEE in the germline V gene. Losses at the gene ends were 3 bases for V and 6 bases for J; bases not matched to a gene: 9. The CDR3 DNA reads TGTGCCAGCAGCGAGACCCGGACAGGGGCAAATGGCTACACCTTC. It codes for CASSETRTGANGYTF.

This clonotype was picked up many times. CDR3 in DNA: TGTGCCAGCAGCGCAGGGTCGGGCGAAGGCTACACCTTC. This sequence encodes CASSAGSGEGYTF. V usage is TRBV7-9 and J usage is TRBJ1-2, with D tentatively TRBD1 (5 bases). The CDR3 has 13 residues. Germline V lookup: CDR1 SEHNR, CDR2 FQNEAQ (reference sequence). The V end lost 5 bases, the J end lost 8 bases, and 15 bases lay between the germline ends. Drawing the rest from reference TRBV7-9 and TRBJ1-2, the complete variable domain is DTGVSQNPRHKITKRGQNVTFRCDPISEHNRLYWYRQTLGQGPEFLTYFQNEAQLEKSRLLSDRFSAERPKGSFSTLEIQRTEQGDSAMYLCASSAGSGEGYTFGSGTRLTVV.

This clonotype was counted a few times. At one boundary the junction diverges from the germline segment, which might be a read error. The J gene is TRBJ2-3, the V gene TRBV15, with 10 positions matching TRBD2. The length of the CDR3 is 17 residues. The germline CDR1 and CDR2 sequences are LNHNV and YYDKDF (reference sequence). This CDR3 reads CTTSRDRLAGGADTQYF. The DNA for the CDR3 is TGTACCACCAGCAGAGATCGCTTAGCGGGAGGAGCAGATACGCAGTATTTT.